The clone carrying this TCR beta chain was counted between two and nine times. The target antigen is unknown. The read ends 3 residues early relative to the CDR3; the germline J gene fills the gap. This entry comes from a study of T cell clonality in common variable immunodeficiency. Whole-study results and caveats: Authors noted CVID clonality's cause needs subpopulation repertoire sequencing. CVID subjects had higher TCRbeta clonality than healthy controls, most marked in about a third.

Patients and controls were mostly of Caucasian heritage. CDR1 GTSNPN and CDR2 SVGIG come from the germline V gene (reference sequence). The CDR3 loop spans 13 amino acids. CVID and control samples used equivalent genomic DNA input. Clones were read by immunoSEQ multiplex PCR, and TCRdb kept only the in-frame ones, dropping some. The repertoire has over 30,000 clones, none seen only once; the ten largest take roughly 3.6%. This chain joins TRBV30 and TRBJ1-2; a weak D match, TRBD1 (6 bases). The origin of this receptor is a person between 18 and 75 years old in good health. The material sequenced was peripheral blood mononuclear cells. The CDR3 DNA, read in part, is TGTGCCTGGAACAGGGAACCCACAGATACC. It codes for CAWNREPTDT. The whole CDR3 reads CAWNREPTDTYTF.